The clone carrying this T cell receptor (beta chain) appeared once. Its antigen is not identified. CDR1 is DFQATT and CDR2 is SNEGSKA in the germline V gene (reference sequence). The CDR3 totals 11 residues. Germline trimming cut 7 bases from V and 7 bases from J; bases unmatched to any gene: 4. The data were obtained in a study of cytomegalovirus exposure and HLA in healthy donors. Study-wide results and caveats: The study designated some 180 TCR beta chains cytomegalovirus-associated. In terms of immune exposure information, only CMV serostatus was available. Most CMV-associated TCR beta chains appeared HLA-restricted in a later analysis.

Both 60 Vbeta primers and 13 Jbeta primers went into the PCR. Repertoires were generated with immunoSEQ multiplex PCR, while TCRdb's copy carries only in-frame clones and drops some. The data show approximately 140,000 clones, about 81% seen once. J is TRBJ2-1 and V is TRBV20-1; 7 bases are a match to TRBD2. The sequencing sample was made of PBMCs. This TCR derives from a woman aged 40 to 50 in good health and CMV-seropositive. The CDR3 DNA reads TGCAGTGTGGGGGGGAGAAATGAGCAGTTCTTC. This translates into CSVGGRNEQFF.